A single sample is the source of the 18 T cell receptor beta chains below, sequenced in a study of T cell responses to AZD1222 COVID-19 vaccine. Assay: immunoSEQ multiplex PCR; the TCRdb copy retains only in-frame clones and omits some. The sample has 150,000 to 200,000 clones; 80% to 95% are singletons. Here the sequenced sample was peripheral blood, taken on day 0 of AZD1222 vaccination. These receptors were collected from an adult in good health.

V usage is TRBV5-4 and J usage is TRBJ2-1, with D hard to call. The CDR3 sequence is 12 residues long. Germline V CDR1 and CDR2: SGHNT, YYREEE (reference sequence). The V end lost 0 bases, the J end lost 5 bases, and 3 bases lay between the germline ends. The CDR3 region is CASSLDHNEQFF. For the CDR3, the DNA is TGTGCCAGCAGCTTGGATCACAATGAGCAGTTCTTC.

V gene TRBV5-1 combines with J gene TRBJ2-1; 7 bases fit TRBD1. Germline CDR1 reads SGHRS; CDR2 reads YFSETQ. The trim removed 1 base at V and 4 bases at J, leaving 5 bases unmatched. The CDR3 length is 15 residues. CDR3 sequence reads: CASSLRTGSYNEQFF. The CDR3 DNA reads TGCGCCAGCAGCTTGAGGACAGGATCATACAATGAGCAGTTCTTC.

V gene TRBV18 combines with J gene TRBJ2-3, with 12 bases that match TRBD2. Trimming took 5 bases from V and 5 from J; bases not matched to a gene: 2. This CDR3 is built from 14 residues. CDR1 and CDR2 from the germline V gene are KGHSH and LQKENI. CDR3 sequence (DNA): TGTGCCAGCTCAGCGGGACTAGCGGGAGATACGCAGTATTTT. This gives the protein CASSAGLAGDTQYF.

There are a few counts of this clone. The rearrangement joins TRBV2 to TRBJ1-5; 7 bases are a match to TRBD1. Germline-derived CDR1 and CDR2 are SNHLY and FYNNEI. Unmatched junction bases numbered 7, after V lost 6 bases and J lost 2 bases. This CDR3 contains 15 residues. For the CDR3, the DNA is TGTGCCAGCAGGAGACAGGGTAGTGGCAATCAGCCCCAGCATTTT. Amino acids: CASRRQGSGNQPQHF.

This chain joins TRBV15 and TRBJ2-2; TRBD2 agrees at 8 bases. The CDR3 loop spans 17 amino acids. The V segment lost 0 bases and the J segment 6 bases; nucleotides outside the gene matches: 9. Germline V gene sequence: CDR1 LNHNV, CDR2 YYDKDF (reference sequence). CDR3 amino acids: CATSRDPQGLVSGELFF. The CDR3 DNA is TGTGCCACCAGCAGAGATCCCCAGGGACTAGTATCCGGGGAGCTGTTTTTT.

The chain is built from TRBV7-2 and TRBJ1-5; weak D call: TRBD1 (5 bases). Germline CDR1 SGHTA, CDR2 FQGNSA. V gave up 6 bases and J gave up 3 bases, with 12 bases separating them. The CDR3 spans 14 residues. The CDR3 loop reads CASSGGGTNQPQHF. The CDR3 region has the DNA TGTGCCAGCAGTGGGGGGGGGACCAATCAGCCCCAGCATTTT. Based on the CDR3 plus reference TRBV7-2 and TRBJ1-5, the full variable domain is GAGVSQSPSNKVTEKGKDVELRCDPISGHTALYWYRQSLGQGLEFLIYFQGNSAPDKSGLPSDRFSAERTGGSVSTLTIQRTQQEDSAVYLCASSGGGTNQPQHFGDGTRLSIL.

The CDR3 bases are TGCGCCAGCAGCTTGGATAACACAGGGGGTTACGAGCAGTACGTC. This translates into CASSLDNTGGYEQYV. This chain links TRBV5-1 with TRBJ2-7, with 8 bases aligning to TRBD1. CDR1 is SGHRS, CDR2 YFSETQ, per germline. This CDR3 has 15 residues. Trimming at V came to 0 bases and at J to 4 bases, leaving 6 bases not matched to a gene.

This rearrangement joins TRBV30 to TRBJ2-1, with D unresolved. Germline loops: CDR1 GTSNPN, CDR2 SVGIG (reference sequence). The V end lost 5 bases, the J end lost 0 bases, and 14 bases lay between the germline ends. CDR3 length: 15 amino acids. The CDR3 loop reads CAWGPGYSSYNEQFF. The CDR3 DNA sequence: TGTGCCTGGGGACCTGGTTACAGCTCCTACAATGAGCAGTTCTTC.

J is TRBJ2-2 and V is TRBV7-9; D is unresolved. Germline V gene sequence: CDR1 SEHNR, CDR2 FQNEAQ (reference sequence). CDR3 length: 15 residues. The V and J ends lost 0 bases and 2 bases respectively, with 7 bases between them. CDR3 sequence reads: CASSLAGRNTGELFF. The CDR3 coding sequence is TGTGCCAGCAGCTTAGCGGGTCGTAACACCGGGGAGCTGTTTTTT.

This clone is a singleton in its sample. The gene calls are TRBV19 and TRBJ1-1; 8 bases match TRBD1. Losses at the gene ends were 2 bases for V and 7 bases for J; bases not matched to a gene: 3. The CDR3 runs to 13 residues. CDR1 and CDR2 (germline): LNHDA, SQIVND (reference sequence). The CDR3 bases are TGTGCCAGTAGTATAAGAGGGACAGGTGAAGCTTTCTTT. This codes for CASSIRGTGEAFF.

The gene calls are TRBV27 and TRBJ2-2, with TRBD2 matching 7 bases. The CDR3 spans 12 residues. The germline gives CDR1 MNHEY, CDR2 SMNVEV (reference sequence). The V gene end was trimmed by 2 bases and the J gene end by 11 bases; junction bases not matched to a gene: 2. In DNA form, the CDR3 reads TGTGCCAGCAGTTTAGCGGGGGTAGAGCTGTTTTTT. It codes for CASSLAGVELFF.

The rearrangement links TRBV6-2 or TRBV6-3 to TRBJ2-7, with D perhaps matching TRBD1 (5 bases). CDR1 is MNHEY, CDR2 SVGEGT, per germline. The CDR3 sequence is 12 residues long. The germline V and J ends were trimmed by 0 bases and 6 bases, with 6 bases remaining between them. DNA for the CDR3: TGTGCCAGCAGTTACTCTAGGGGCGAGCAGTACGTC. Translation gives CASSYSRGEQYV.

The chain links TRBV3-1 (or the pseudogene TRBV3-2) to TRBJ2-2; no clear D. The CDR3 runs to 15 residues. Trimming cost V 4 bases and J 0 bases, with 9 bases left between them. From germline, CDR1 is LGHDT and CDR2 YNNKEL (reference sequence). DNA for the CDR3: TGTGCCAGCAGCCCGACTGTCACGAACACCGGGGAGCTGTTTTTT. This sequence encodes CASSPTVTNTGELFF.

The sample holds a few counts of this clone. The chain joins TRBV7-2 to TRBJ2-2, with 8 positions matching TRBD2. The CDR3 spans 17 residues. J lost 3 bases, V lost 0 bases, and 6 bases had no gene match. The germline V gene encodes CDR1 SGHTA and CDR2 FQGNSA. The CDR3 spells CASSLALSGAYTGELFF. The CDR3 nucleotides read TGTGCCAGCAGCTTAGCGCTTAGCGGGGCTTACACCGGGGAGCTGTTTTTT.

The chain is built from TRBV19 and TRBJ1-5, with TRBD1 matching over 7 bases. There are 16 residues in the CDR3. Germline V gives CDR1 LNHDA, CDR2 SQIVND (reference sequence). V lost 1 base to trimming and J lost 6 bases; unmatched junction nucleotides: 9. The CDR3 nucleotides are TGTGCCAGTAGTATAGGCTACAGGGGTTTCGGTCAGCCCCAGCATTTT. It is translated as CASSIGYRGFGQPQHF.

This chain links TRBV27 with TRBJ2-2; TRBD1 or TRBD2 may be the D gene (5 bases each). Germline V gives CDR1 MNHEY, CDR2 SMNVEV (reference sequence). The CDR3 sequence is 17 residues long. The V gene lost 6 bases and the J gene lost 1 base, with 18 bases spanning the gap. The CDR3 nucleotides are TGTGCCAGCAGACTTCGGGACGGCTATTTGAACACCGGGGAGCTGTTTTTT. It specifies CASRLRDGYLNTGELFF.

CDR3 bases: TGTGCCAGCAGACGAGAGTGGCAGGGGTCTCAAGAGACCCAGTACTTC. Translating it yields CASRREWQGSQETQYF. The chain couples TRBV2 to TRBJ2-5; weak D call: TRBD1 (6 bases). Germline V gives CDR1 SNHLY, CDR2 FYNNEI. Trimming pared 6 bases from V and 2 bases from J, leaving 19 bases between. CDR3 length: 16 amino acids. Using reference TRBV2 and TRBJ2-5 for the parts outside the CDR3, the full variable domain is EPEVTQTPSHQVTQMGQEVILRCVPISNHLYFYWYRQILGQKVEFLVSFYNNEISEKSEIFDDQFSVERPDGSNFTLKIRSTKLEDSAMYFCASRREWQGSQETQYFGPGTRLLVL.

The chain carries TRBV18 and TRBJ1-1; D remains ambiguous. The CDR3 loop spans 13 amino acids. CDR1 is KGHSH and CDR2 is LQKENI in the germline V gene. The V end lost 2 bases, the J end lost 10 bases, and 14 bases lay between the germline ends. CDR3 sequence: CASSPSGSLGAFF. For the CDR3, the DNA is TGTGCCAGCTCACCATCCGGGTCTTTAGGAGCTTTCTTT. The variable domain in full, with the rest retrieved from reference TRBV18 and TRBJ1-1, is NAGVMQNPRHLVRRRGQEARLRCSPMKGHSHVYWYRQLPEEGLKFMVYLQKENIIDESGMPKERFSAEFPKEGPSILRIQQVVRGDSAAYFCASSPSGSLGAFFGQGTRLTVV.